This TCR beta chain was sequenced during a study of blood T cell repertoires in COVID-19. Overall study: The origin of the acute and convalescent COVID-19 samples was the United States, Italy and Spain. The cDNA or gDNA used as material had been derived from T cells, B-cell-depleted T cells, or PBMCs.

As originally analysed: Using reference gene primer amplification, nucleated cell counts were estimated. Sequenced by immunoSEQ multiplex PCR; TCRdb stores in-frame clones only, minus some. That table gives V, J and clone size, and the DNA gave D and trimming. This sample has about 200,000 clones; roughly 81% occur once, and the top ten carry around 5.2%. V was pared by 2 bases and J by 4 bases, with 16 bases between. The CDR3 runs to 16 residues. The germline V gene has CDR1 SGHTA and CDR2 FQGNSA. The J gene is TRBJ2-3, the V gene TRBV7-2; weak D call: TRBD2 (6 bases). The receptor's source is a woman at least 80 years old with acute or convalescent COVID-19. Input material: peripheral blood. CDR3 DNA sequence: TGTGCCAGCAGCTTACTAGGGACTGCTATCGCAGATACGCAGTATTTT. This sequence encodes CASSLLGTAIADTQYF. The full variable domain, completed using reference TRBV7-2 and TRBJ2-3, is GAGVSQSPSNKVTEKGKDVELRCDPISGHTALYWYRQSLGQGLEFLIYFQGNSAPDKSGLPSDRFSAERTGGSVSTLTIQRTQQEDSAVYLCASSLLGTAIADTQYFGPGTRLTVL.